This T cell receptor beta chain was sequenced for a study of T cell repertoires in cytomegalovirus infection. As for the study in general: Public TCR beta signatures were indicative of both CMV infection and a matching HLA type.

Study results and limitations: CMV-specific HLA-C-restricted TCR beta clonotypes dominated the ex vivo response. The cumulative frequency of public TCR beta families distinguished individuals who carried CMV together with the relevant HLA.

TCRdb recomputed calls from the reads with MiXCR, one row per CDR3 protein. The sample lists some 170,000 distinct CDR3 sequences; roughly 15% were seen once. Germline CDR1 MNHEY, CDR2 SVGEGT. V lost 4 bases and J lost 2; bases outside the gene matches: 12. The CDR3 has 18 amino acids. In the case of this clonotype: Its antigen is still unknown.

This TCR came from a human donor in good health (CMV status not recorded). Some clones in this sample may be carry-over from other donors' samples. This chain uses TRBV6-2 or TRBV6-3 with TRBJ2-4; 9 positions agree with TRBD2. Input material: CD8+ T cells from PBMCs. The CDR3 spells CASSSLWTSAKPKNIQYF. In DNA, the CDR3 is TGTGCCAGCAGTTCCCTATGGACTAGCGCCAAACCCAAAAACATTCAGTACTTC.